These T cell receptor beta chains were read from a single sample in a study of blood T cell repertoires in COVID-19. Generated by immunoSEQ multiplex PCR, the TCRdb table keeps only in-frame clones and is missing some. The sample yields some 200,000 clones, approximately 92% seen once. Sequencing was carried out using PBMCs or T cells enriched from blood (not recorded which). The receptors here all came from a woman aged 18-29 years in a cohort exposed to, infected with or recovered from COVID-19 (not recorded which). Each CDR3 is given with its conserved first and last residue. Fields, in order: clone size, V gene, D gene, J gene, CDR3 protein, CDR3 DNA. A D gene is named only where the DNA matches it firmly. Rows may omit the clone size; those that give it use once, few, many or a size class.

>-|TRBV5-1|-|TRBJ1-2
CASSLEGAGYTF
TGCGCCAGCAGCTTGGAAGGGGCTGGCTACACCTTC
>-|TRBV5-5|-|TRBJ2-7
CASSRGSPGSYEQYF
TGTGCCAGCAGTCGCGGGTCACCCGGGTCCTACGAGCAGTACTTC
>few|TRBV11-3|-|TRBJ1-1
CASSLDVNTEAFF
TGTGCCAGCAGCTTAGACGTGAACACTGAAGCTTTCTTT
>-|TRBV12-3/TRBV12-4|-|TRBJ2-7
CASSPTVGYEQYF
TGTGCCAGCAGTCCTACGGTCGGCTACGAGCAGTACTTC
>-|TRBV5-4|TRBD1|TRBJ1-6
CASSLRDREHSPLHF
TGTGCCAGCAGCTTGCGGGACAGGGAGCATTCACCCCTCCACTTT
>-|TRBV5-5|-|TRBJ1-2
CASSLLAASSIYGYTF
TGTGCCAGCAGCTTGTTGGCGGCTAGTTCCATATATGGCTACACCTTC
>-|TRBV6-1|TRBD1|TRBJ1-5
CASSEEVGTGTFLSNQPQHF
TGTGCCAGCAGTGAGGAGGTTGGGACAGGCACGTTTCTATCCAATCAGCCCCAGCATTTT
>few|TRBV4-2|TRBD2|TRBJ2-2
CASRTSGGTNTGELFF
TGTGCCAGCAGAACTAGCGGGGGGACGAACACCGGGGAGCTGTTTTTT
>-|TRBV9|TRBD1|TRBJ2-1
CASSALRDSYNEQFF
TGTGCCAGCAGCGCTCTTCGGGACAGTTACAATGAGCAGTTCTTC
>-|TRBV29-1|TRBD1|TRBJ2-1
CSVEVEDRVPNEQFF
TGCAGCGTTGAAGTGGAGGACAGGGTACCCAATGAGCAGTTCTTC
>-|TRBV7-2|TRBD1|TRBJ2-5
CASSLAGTGQETQYF
TGTGCCAGCAGCTTAGCCGGGACAGGGCAAGAGACCCAGTACTTC
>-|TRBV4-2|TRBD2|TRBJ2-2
CASSHSLAGDGTGELFF
TGTGCCAGCAGCCACTCCCTAGCGGGAGACGGAACCGGGGAGCTGTTTTTT
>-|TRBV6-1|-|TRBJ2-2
CASSDQGAGVTGELFF
TGTGCCAGCAGTGACCAGGGGGCGGGAGTTACCGGGGAGCTGTTTTTT
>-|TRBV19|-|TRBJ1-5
CASSIVGVRNQPQHF
TGTGCCAGTAGTATAGTCGGGGTTAGAAATCAGCCCCAGCATTTT
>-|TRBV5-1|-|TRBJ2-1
CASSLLARGYNEQFF
TGCGCCAGCAGCTTACTAGCGAGGGGGTACAATGAGCAGTTCTTC
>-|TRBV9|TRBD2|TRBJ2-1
CASNPTSAGSYNEQFF
TGTGCCAGCAACCCAACTAGCGCGGGTTCCTACAATGAGCAGTTCTTC
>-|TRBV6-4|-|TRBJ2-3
CASSEQGRDTQYF
TGTGCCAGCAGTGAACAGGGAAGAGATACGCAGTATTTT
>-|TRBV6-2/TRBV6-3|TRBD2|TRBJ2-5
CASSYGGSPRGTQYF
TGTGCCAGCAGTTACGGCGGGAGCCCCCGGGGGACCCAGTACTTC
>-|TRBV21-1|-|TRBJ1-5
CASRDREGQPQHF
TGTGCCAGCCGCGACAGGGAAGGTCAGCCCCAGCATTTT
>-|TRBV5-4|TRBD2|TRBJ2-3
CASKLALTDTQYF
TGTGCCAGCAAACTAGCGCTAACAGATACGCAGTATTTT
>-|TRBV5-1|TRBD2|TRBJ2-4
CASSLAGRDIQYF
TGCGCCAGCAGCTTGGCCGGGAGGGACATTCAGTACTTC
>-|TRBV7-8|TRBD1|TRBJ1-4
CASSLLITGAGNEKLFF
TGTGCCAGCAGCTTACTAATAACAGGGGCAGGGAATGAAAAACTGTTTTTT
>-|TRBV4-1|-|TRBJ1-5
CASSQERLGTPNRPQHF
TGCGCCAGCAGCCAAGAACGGTTAGGGACTCCAAATAGGCCCCAGCATTTT
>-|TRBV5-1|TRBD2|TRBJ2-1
CASSLYPAGTSGSGEQFF
TGCGCCAGCAGCTTGTACCCTGCCGGGACTAGCGGGAGTGGTGAGCAGTTCTTC
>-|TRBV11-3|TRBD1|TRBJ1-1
CASSLGRRDREVNTEAFF
TGTGCCAGCAGCTTAGGGCGCCGGGACAGGGAGGTGAACACTGAAGCTTTCTTT
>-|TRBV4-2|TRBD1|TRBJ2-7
CASSQVAQGADEQYF
TGTGCCAGCAGCCAAGTTGCCCAGGGGGCCGACGAGCAGTACTTC
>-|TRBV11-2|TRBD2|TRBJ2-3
CASSYSGSPTDTQYF
TGTGCCAGCAGCTATAGCGGGAGCCCCACAGATACGCAGTATTTT
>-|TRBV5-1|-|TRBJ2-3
CASSLGSMSDTQYF
TGCGCCAGCAGCTTGGGGTCTATGTCGGATACGCAGTATTTT
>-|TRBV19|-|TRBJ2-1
CASTLVRRGPPNNEQFF
TGTGCCAGTACTCTAGTCCGGCGGGGCCCCCCGAACAATGAGCAGTTCTTC
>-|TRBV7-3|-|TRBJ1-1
CASSLSLNTEAFF
TGTGCCAGCAGCTTATCTCTGAACACTGAAGCTTTCTTT
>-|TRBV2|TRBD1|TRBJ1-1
CASSEHKGALNTEAFF
TGTGCCAGCAGTGAACACAAGGGGGCGCTTAACACTGAAGCTTTCTTT
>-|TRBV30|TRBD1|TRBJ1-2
CAWRRDRDIGYTF
TGTGCCTGGAGAAGGGACAGGGACATTGGCTACACCTTC
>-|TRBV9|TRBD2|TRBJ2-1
CASSGGGTSGTYYNEQFF
TGTGCCAGCAGCGGCGGGGGGACTAGCGGGACTTATTACAATGAGCAGTTCTTC
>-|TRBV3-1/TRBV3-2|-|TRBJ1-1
CASSRLHPGYFTEAFF
TGTGCCAGCAGCCGACTTCATCCAGGGTATTTCACTGAAGCTTTCTTT
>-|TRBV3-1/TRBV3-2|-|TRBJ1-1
CASSQVGGETEAFF
TGTGCCAGCAGCCAAGTAGGGGGGGAGACTGAAGCTTTCTTT
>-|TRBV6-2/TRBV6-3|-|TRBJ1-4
CASSAPGLREEKLFF
TGTGCCAGCAGTGCGCCGGGACTGAGGGAAGAAAAACTGTTTTTT
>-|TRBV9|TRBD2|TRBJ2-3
CASSVVGRAGTDTQYF
TGTGCCAGCAGCGTAGTCGGGAGGGCCGGCACAGATACGCAGTATTTT
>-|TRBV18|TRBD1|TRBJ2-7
CASSPRDSSYEQYF
TGTGCCAGCTCACCCCGGGACAGTTCCTACGAGCAGTACTTC
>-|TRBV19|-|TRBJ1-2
CASSPDRRQGGPSNYGYTF
TGTGCCAGTAGTCCCGATCGGCGGCAGGGAGGGCCTTCTAACTATGGCTACACCTTC
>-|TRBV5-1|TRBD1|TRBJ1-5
CASSLQGMDQPQHF
TGCGCCAGCAGTCTACAGGGGATGGACCAGCCCCAGCATTTT
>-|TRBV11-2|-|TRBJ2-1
CASSLVEGAYNEQFF
TGTGCCAGCAGCTTAGTAGAGGGGGCCTACAATGAGCAGTTCTTC
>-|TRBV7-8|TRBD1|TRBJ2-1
CASSPWYRDSSSYNEQFF
TGTGCCAGCAGCCCTTGGTACCGGGACAGTAGCTCCTACAATGAGCAGTTCTTC
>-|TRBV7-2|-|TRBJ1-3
CASSLGQFLSGNTIYF
TGTGCCAGCAGCTTAGGACAGTTTCTCTCTGGAAACACCATATATTTT
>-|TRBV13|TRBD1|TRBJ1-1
CASSYGQGGERTEAFF
TGTGCCAGCAGCTACGGACAGGGGGGAGAGAGGACTGAAGCTTTCTTT
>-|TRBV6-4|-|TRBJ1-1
CASSAMNTEAFF
TGTGCCAGCAGTGCCATGAACACTGAAGCTTTCTTT
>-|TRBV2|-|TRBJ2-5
CASSRVQETQYF
TGTGCCAGCTCCCGGGTCCAAGAGACCCAGTACTTC
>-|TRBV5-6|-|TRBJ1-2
CASSLVDGNYGYTF
TGTGCCAGCAGCTTAGTCGACGGGAACTATGGCTACACCTTC
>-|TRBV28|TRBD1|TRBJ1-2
CATKTGMYYGYTF
TGTGCCACCAAGACAGGGATGTACTATGGCTACACCTTC
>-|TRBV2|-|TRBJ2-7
CASSDLVGPYEQYF
TGTGCCAGCAGTGATCTCGTTGGGCCCTACGAGCAGTACTTC
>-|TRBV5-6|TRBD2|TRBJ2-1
CASSSGLAGDSEQFF
TGTGCCAGCAGCTCCGGACTAGCGGGAGATAGTGAGCAGTTCTTC
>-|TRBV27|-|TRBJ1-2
CASSLLGGPQGYTF
TGTGCCAGCAGTTTGCTCGGGGGGCCCCAAGGCTACACCTTC
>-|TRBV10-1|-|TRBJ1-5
CASSVGVYSQPQHF
TGCGCCAGCAGTGTAGGGGTATACTCTCAGCCCCAGCATTTT
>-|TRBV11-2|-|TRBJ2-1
CASSPDKGFYNEQFF
TGTGCCAGCAGCCCGGACAAGGGGTTCTACAATGAGCAGTTCTTC